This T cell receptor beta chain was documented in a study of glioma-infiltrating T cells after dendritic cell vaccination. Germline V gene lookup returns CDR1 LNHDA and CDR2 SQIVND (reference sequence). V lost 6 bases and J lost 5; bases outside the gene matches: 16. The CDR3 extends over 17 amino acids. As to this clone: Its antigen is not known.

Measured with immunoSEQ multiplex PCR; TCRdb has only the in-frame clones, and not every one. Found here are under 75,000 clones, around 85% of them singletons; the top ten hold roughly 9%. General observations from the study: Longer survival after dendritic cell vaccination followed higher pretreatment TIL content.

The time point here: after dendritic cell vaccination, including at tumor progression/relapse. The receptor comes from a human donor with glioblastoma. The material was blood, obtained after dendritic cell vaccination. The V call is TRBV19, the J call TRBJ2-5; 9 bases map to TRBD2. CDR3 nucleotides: TGTGCCAGTAGACAGAGGGGGGCTAGCGGGGCCAGGGAGACCCAGTACTTC. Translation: CASRQRGASGARETQYF.